This T cell receptor beta chain originates from a study of yellow fever vaccine responses in identical twins. Broader study findings: The T cell response to vaccination in identical twins was reportedly partly convergent and partly personalized.

This clonotype showed up just once. Its target is unknown. The ends lost 5 bases at V and 3 bases at J; junction bases unmatched: 7. This CDR3 region has 14 residues. The germline V gene has CDR1 DFQATT and CDR2 SNEGSKA (reference sequence). MiXCR was run by TCRdb on the RT-PCR reads, yielding one entry per CDR3 protein. Here the sample spans over 15,000 distinct CDR3 sequences, roughly 85% being singletons. The J gene is TRBJ2-1, the V gene TRBV20-1; 7 bases are a match to TRBD1. Specimen: T cells from blood (PBMCs), unsorted or a sorted subset (not recorded which), collected before or after yellow fever vaccination (not recorded which). This TCR was recovered from a woman under 30 who received the yellow fever vaccine. This chain's CDR3 is CSAAGQDIYNEQFF. CDR3 nucleotide sequence: TGCAGTGCTGCCGGACAGGATATCTACAATGAGCAGTTCTTC.